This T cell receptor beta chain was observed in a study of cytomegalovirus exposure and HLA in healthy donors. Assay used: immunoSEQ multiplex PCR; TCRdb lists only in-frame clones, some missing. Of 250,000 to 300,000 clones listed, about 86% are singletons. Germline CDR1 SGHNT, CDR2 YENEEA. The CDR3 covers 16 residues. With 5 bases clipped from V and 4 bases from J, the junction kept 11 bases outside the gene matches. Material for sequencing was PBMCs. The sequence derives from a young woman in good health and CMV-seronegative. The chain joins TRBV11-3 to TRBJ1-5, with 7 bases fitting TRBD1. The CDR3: CASSDSDRSVNQPQHF. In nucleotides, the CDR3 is TGTGCCAGCAGCGACTCGGACAGGTCTGTAAATCAGCCCCAGCATTTT. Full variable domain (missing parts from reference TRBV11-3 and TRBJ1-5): EAGVVQSPRYKIIEKKQPVAFWCNPISGHNTLYWYLQNLGQGPELLIRYENEEAVDDSQLPKDRFSAERLKGVDSTLKIQPAELGDSAVYLCASSDSDRSVNQPQHFGDGTRLSIL.